This TCR beta chain appears in the sequencing data of a study of cytomegalovirus exposure and HLA in healthy donors. Trimming left V 3 bases short and J 4 bases short, with 10 bases between. CDR1 and CDR2 from the germline V gene are MDHEN and SYDVKM. The CDR3 runs to 15 residues. Comments on this clone: The antigen remains undetermined.

Primers: 60 Vbeta forward and 13 Jbeta reverse. Some clones are missing from TCRdb's copy, which holds only in-frame ones; the method was immunoSEQ multiplex PCR. Of roughly 140,000 clones in the sample, about 80% are singletons; the top ten hold about 3.8%. Study-level points and caveats: Most TCR beta V segments were productive about 87% or about 30% of the time in an earlier analysis. Per a later analysis, HLA-associated TCR beta chains showed more clonal expansion than other, equally common TCR beta chains. Accurate prediction of HLA-A and HLA-B alleles (for most subjects) was reportedly achieved from TCR beta sequences. Most TCRs appeared rarely, but some public TCRs recurred in many donors.

The V call is TRBV28, the J call TRBJ2-6, with D possibly matching TRBD2 (6 bases). This clonotype originated in a man between 18 and 35 years old in good health and CMV-seronegative. Sample: PBMCs. The DNA for the CDR3 is TGTGCCAGCAGTTTTTGGGGGGTAGGGGCCAACGTCCTGACTTTC. This translates into CASSFWGVGANVLTF.